This T cell receptor (beta chain) was documented in a study of cytomegalovirus exposure and HLA in healthy donors. Study-level results: The study recorded 150 to 200 TCR beta chains that were cytomegalovirus-associated.

TCRdb's table, derived via immunoSEQ multiplex PCR, lists solely in-frame clones and lacks some. This table holds approximately 260,000 clones, about 86% found once. Notes on this clone: What it binds is not known.

The material sequenced was PBMCs. The source is a woman under 30 in good health and CMV-seronegative.

Here the CDR3 DNA reads TGTGCCAGCAGTGCAAGACAGGGTGGCAATCAGCCCCAGCATTTT. Translation: CASSARQGGNQPQHF. The V call is TRBV6-5, the J call TRBJ1-5; 7 bases are a match to TRBD1. CDR3 length: 15 amino acids. V trimming: 5 bases; J trimming: 2 bases; junction bases outside the gene matches: 6. From germline, CDR1 is MNHEY and CDR2 SVGAGI.